This note documents a single T cell receptor (beta chain) sequence. Its antigen remains unidentified. Germline-derived CDR1 and CDR2 are LGHDT and YNNKEL (reference sequence). The V gene end was trimmed by 1 base and the J gene end by 6 bases; junction bases not matched to a gene: 0. The CDR3 runs to 13 residues. This specimen belongs to a study of identical twins. Study results and caveats: Low generation-probability sequences were in excess among twin-shared out-of-frame alpha sequences.

TCRdb re-analysed the 5' RACE reads in MiXCR, keeping a single row per CDR3 protein. The sample shows 1.5 million to 2 million distinct CDR3 sequences, roughly a third of them seen only once. The J gene is TRBJ2-7, the V gene TRBV3-1; 10 bases are a match to TRBD1. The sample comprised cord blood. This sequence was found in a newborn girl in good health. The DNA of the CDR3 is TGTGCCAGCAGCCAAGGACAGGGGGCCGAGCAGTACTTC. Its translation: CASSQGQGAEQYF.